These 24 T cell receptor beta chains share one sample of origin, sequenced in a study of PD-L1 blockade in urothelial cancer. Libraries were prepared by immunoSEQ multiplex PCR; TCRdb keeps only in-frame clonotypes and omits some of them. Among tens of thousands of clones, roughly four fifths were seen once, and the ten largest hold approximately 3.7%. Specified time point: pretreatment peripheral blood. The specimen was PBMCs, collected around atezolizumab (anti-PD-L1) treatment. These TCRs come from a man aged 70 or older with urothelial cancer.

This clone was counted a single time. The chain is built from TRBV6-5 and TRBJ1-2, with D perhaps TRBD1 (6 bases). The germline gives CDR1 MNHEY, CDR2 SVGAGI. The CDR3 spans 15 residues. The V and J ends lost 5 bases and 3 bases respectively, with 16 bases between them. The CDR3 is CASSPRGGSYYGYTF. The CDR3, as DNA: TGTGCCAGCAGTCCCAGGGGAGGGAGCTACTATGGCTACACCTTC.

This clone was observed once. The V gene is TRBV9, the J gene TRBJ1-1; 7 nucleotides agree with TRBD1. From germline, CDR1 is SGDLS and CDR2 YYNGEE. This CDR3 region has 14 residues. V lost 4 bases to trimming and J lost 1 base; unmatched junction nucleotides: 4. CDR3 in amino acids: CASSPRQGNTEAFF. Here the CDR3 DNA reads TGTGCCAGCAGCCCGCGACAGGGGAACACTGAAGCTTTCTTT.

This sequence joins TRBV4-3 and TRBJ1-1, with 7 bases that match TRBD1. CDR3 length: 15 residues. V was pared by 1 base and J by 0 bases, with 2 bases of the junction left unmatched. Germline V CDR1 and CDR2: LGHNA, YSLEER. The CDR3 DNA reads as TGCGCCAGCAGCCAAGCCGGGACAGTGAACACTGAAGCTTTCTTT. Amino acids: CASSQAGTVNTEAFF.

The chain employs TRBV7-2 and TRBJ1-5; a possible D gene is TRBD1 (5 bases). Trimming removed 5 bases at V and 0 bases at J, with 8 bases between. The CDR3 sequence is 14 residues long. Germline V CDR1 and CDR2: SGHTA, FQGNSA. For the CDR3, the DNA is TGTGCCAGCAGCCTGGGACTTAGCAATCAGCCCCAGCATTTT. Translation gives CASSLGLSNQPQHF.

The chain couples TRBV6-5 to TRBJ1-3, with D unclear. The CDR3 spans 14 residues. Germline V gives CDR1 MNHEY, CDR2 SVGAGI. V lost 5 bases and J lost 2, with 10 bases in between. The CDR3 protein is CASSLDSTGNTIYF. CDR3 coding DNA: TGTGCCAGCAGTCTCGACTCTACTGGAAACACCATATATTTT.

This clone came up a few times. CDR3 nucleotide sequence: TGTGCCAGCAGCCAAATACAGGGGGCAGGGAATGAGCAGTTCTTC. Translated, it gives CASSQIQGAGNEQFF. V usage is TRBV7-6 and J usage is TRBJ2-1; 9 bases match TRBD1. The CDR3 runs 15 residues. J was trimmed by 7 bases and V by 5 bases; bases with no gene match: 9. Germline CDR1 SGHVS, CDR2 FNYEAQ.

This clone was recorded only once. The rearrangement joins TRBV6-5 to TRBJ2-2; TRBD1 aligns across 7 bases. The germline gives CDR1 MNHEY, CDR2 SVGAGI. This CDR3 is built from 14 residues. V shed 6 bases, J shed 6 bases, and the junction held 7 bases outside the gene matches. DNA of the CDR3: TGTGCCAGCAGAAGGCAGGGGGTGTCCGGGGAGCTGTTTTTT. This gives the protein CASRRQGVSGELFF.

The V and J genes are TRBV6-5 and TRBJ1-1, with D perhaps TRBD1 (6 bases). The CDR3 totals 13 residues. V was pared by 6 bases and J by 4 bases, with 12 bases between. The germline CDR1 and CDR2 sequences are MNHEY and SVGAGI. The CDR3 sequence is CASSLGQITEAFF. DNA of the CDR3: TGTGCCAGCAGCCTAGGACAGATCACTGAAGCTTTCTTT.

The chain links TRBV4-2 to TRBJ1-2, with TRBD1 identical over 8 bases. CDR3 length equals 16 residues. V shed 0 bases, J shed 0 bases, and the junction held 3 bases outside the gene matches. Germline CDR1 LGHNA, CDR2 YNFKEQ. CDR3 protein: CASSQEGTGANYGYTF. The CDR3 DNA is TGTGCCAGCAGCCAAGAGGGGACAGGAGCTAACTATGGCTACACCTTC.

This chain uses TRBV15 with TRBJ2-3; the match to TRBD1 covers 7 bases. From germline, CDR1 is LNHNV and CDR2 YYDKDF (reference sequence). The CDR3 has 15 residues. Losses at the gene ends were 4 bases for V and 4 bases for J; bases not matched to a gene: 8. The CDR3 reads CATSNGRGFADTQYF. CDR3 DNA: TGTGCCACCAGCAATGGCAGGGGGTTCGCAGATACGCAGTATTTT. Together with reference TRBV15 and TRBJ2-3, the CDR3 gives the full variable domain: DAMVIQNPRYQVTQFGKPVTLSCSQTLNHNVMYWYQQKSSQAPKLLFHYYDKDFNNEADTPDNFQSRRPNTSFCFLDIRSPGLGDTAMYLCATSNGRGFADTQYFGPGTRLTVL.

This clone was recorded a few times. The genes are TRBV4-1 and TRBJ1-5; 9 bases map to TRBD1. The V and J ends lost 3 bases and 7 bases, in that order; junction bases with no gene match: 10. Germline V lookup: CDR1 MGHRA, CDR2 YSYEKL. CDR3 length: 16 amino acids. CDR3 in amino acids: CASSQDPDRGGQPQHF. In DNA form, the CDR3 reads TGCGCCAGCAGCCAGGATCCGGACAGGGGAGGACAGCCCCAGCATTTT.

This clone was seen a single time. The chain couples TRBV7-9 to TRBJ1-2; unclear D gene. V was cut by 1 base and J by 6 bases, with 9 bases left in between. The CDR3 loop spans 13 amino acids. CDR1 and CDR2 (germline): SEHNR, FQNEAQ (reference sequence). CDR3 nucleotide sequence: TGTGCCAGCAGCTTAGATAGAGCAAATGGCTACACCTTC. As protein: CASSLDRANGYTF.

The chain uses TRBV18 and TRBJ1-6; possible D gene TRBD1, 6 bases. The length of the CDR3 is 15 residues. Trimming shortened V by 2 bases and J by 10 bases, and 15 bases separated the two germline ends. Germline loops: CDR1 KGHSH, CDR2 LQKENI. The CDR3: CASSPVWGHESPLHF. CDR3 in DNA: TGTGCCAGCTCACCAGTCTGGGGACACGAATCACCCCTCCACTTT. Together with reference TRBV18 and TRBJ1-6, the CDR3 gives the full variable domain: NAGVMQNPRHLVRRRGQEARLRCSPMKGHSHVYWYRQLPEEGLKFMVYLQKENIIDESGMPKERFSAEFPKEGPSILRIQQVVRGDSAAYFCASSPVWGHESPLHFGNGTRLTVT.

This clone was counted a few times. This chain joins TRBV19 and TRBJ1-4; 9 bases align to TRBD1. V trimming: 4 bases; J trimming: 5 bases; junction bases outside the gene matches: 11. This CDR3 region has 17 residues. CDR1 and CDR2 (germline): LNHDA, SQIVND (reference sequence). CDR3 nucleotide sequence: TGTGCCAGTAGTACAATCAGGGGACAGGGAGGAAATGAAAAACTGTTTTTT. Residues: CASSTIRGQGGNEKLFF.

The chain joins TRBV7-2 to TRBJ1-2; 9 positions agree with TRBD1. Germline values: CDR1 SGHTA, CDR2 FQGNSA. With 3 bases clipped from V and 8 bases from J, the junction kept 10 bases outside the gene matches. The CDR3 is 15 amino acids. In nucleotides, the CDR3 is TGTGCCAGCAGCTTGAGGACAGGGGTAATCTGGGGCTACACCTTC. Residues: CASSLRTGVIWGYTF.

The chain is built from TRBV7-2 and TRBJ2-7, with a possible D match to TRBD1 (6 bases). V was trimmed by 0 bases and J by 5 bases, leaving 8 bases between them. The CDR3 runs 13 residues. Germline CDR1 SGHTA, CDR2 FQGNSA. The CDR3 sequence is CASSLAGAHEQYF. CDR3 in DNA: TGTGCCAGCAGCTTAGCGGGGGCCCACGAGCAGTACTTC.

This rearrangement joins TRBV11-3 to TRBJ2-1; D is perhaps TRBD2 (6 bases). Germline assignment: CDR1 SGHNT and CDR2 YENEEA. The CDR3 has 13 amino acids. Trimming cost V 1 base and J 9 bases, with 10 bases left between them. CDR3 coding DNA: TGTGCCAGCAGCTTAGTCGGGGGTCGTGAGCAGTTCTTC. It is translated as CASSLVGGREQFF.

The V and J genes are TRBV11-3 and TRBJ2-3; 9 nucleotides agree with TRBD2. Germline V gene lookup returns CDR1 SGHNT and CDR2 YENEEA. Unmatched junction bases numbered 5, after V lost 5 bases and J lost 5 bases. CDR3 size: 14 residues. The CDR3 loop reads CASSPGLAGDTQYF. CDR3 DNA sequence: TGTGCCAGCAGCCCGGGACTAGCAGGAGATACGCAGTATTTT. Together with reference TRBV11-3 and TRBJ2-3, the CDR3 gives the full variable domain: EAGVVQSPRYKIIEKKQPVAFWCNPISGHNTLYWYLQNLGQGPELLIRYENEEAVDDSQLPKDRFSAERLKGVDSTLKIQPAELGDSAVYLCASSPGLAGDTQYFGPGTRLTVL.

The chain carries TRBV5-1 and TRBJ2-3; 11 nucleotides line up with TRBD2. The CDR3 has 16 residues. Germline V gene data show CDR1 as SGHRS and CDR2 as YFSETQ. The junction had 1 base not matched to a gene; V was cut back by 0 bases and J by 1 base. The CDR3 reads CASSLGGLAGTDTQYF. The DNA for the CDR3 is TGCGCCAGCAGCTTGGGGGGACTAGCGGGCACAGATACGCAGTATTTT. Full variable domain (rest looked up from reference TRBV5-1 and TRBJ2-3): KAGVTQTPRYLIKTRGQQVTLSCSPISGHRSVSWYQQTPGQGLQFLFEYFSETQRNKGNFPGRFSGRQFSNSRSEMNVSTLELGDSALYLCASSLGGLAGTDTQYFGPGTRLTVL.

About this clone: The junction shows a germline mismatch at one end, possibly a read error. The chain combines TRBV7-7 with TRBJ1-1, with a weak D call TRBD1 (5 bases). There are 13 residues in the CDR3. Germline V gene data show CDR1 as SSHAT and CDR2 as FNYEAQ (reference sequence). CDR3 amino acids: CASSLSGDTEAFF. For the CDR3, the DNA is TGTGCTAGCAGCTTGTCGGGGGACACTGAAGCTTTCTTT.

About this clone: It may be a read error: a sequence one base away is much more abundant. The rearrangement uses TRBV4-2 and TRBJ2-2, with 13 bases identical to TRBD2. Trimming took 4 bases from V and 6 from J; bases not matched to a gene: 8. The length of the CDR3 is 17 residues. CDR1 is LGHNA and CDR2 is YNFKEQ in the germline V gene. This CDR3 is CASSRGTSGVSAGELFF. The CDR3 region has the DNA TGTGCCAGCAGCCGGGGGACTAGCGGGGTCAGCGCCGGGGAGCTGTTTTTT.

This clone was counted a few times. V is TRBV27 and J is TRBJ1-5, with a weak D call TRBD1 (5 bases). Germline V gives CDR1 MNHEY, CDR2 SMNVEV (reference sequence). V was clipped by 6 bases and J by 3 bases, with 12 bases between them. This CDR3 contains 14 residues. The CDR3 sequence is CASRDKEYNQPQHF. The CDR3 nucleotides are TGTGCCAGCAGGGACAAGGAGTACAATCAGCCCCAGCATTTT.

The DNA of the CDR3 is TGTGCCAGCAGCCAAAGACGAGGGAAAAGCTCCTACAATGAGCAGTTCTTC. Its translation is CASSQRRGKSSYNEQFF. The rearrangement links TRBV14 to TRBJ2-1, with D possibly matching TRBD2 (5 bases). Trimming pared 2 bases from V and 0 bases from J, leaving 14 bases between. CDR3 length equals 17 residues. CDR1 and CDR2 from the germline V gene are SGHDN and FVKESK.

The chain uses TRBV7-2 and TRBJ2-7; 13 nucleotides align to TRBD2. Germline lookup yields CDR1 SGHTA and CDR2 FQGNSA. This CDR3 region has 15 residues. Trimming at V came to 3 bases and at J to 4 bases, leaving 3 bases not matched to a gene. CDR3 in amino acids: CASSLGLAGPYEQYF. DNA of the CDR3: TGTGCCAGCAGCTTGGGACTAGCGGGACCATACGAGCAGTACTTC.